The clone carrying this T cell receptor beta chain was counted between two and nine times. Its antigen is unidentified. The protocol was immunoSEQ multiplex PCR, while the TCRdb copy is restricted to in-frame clones and leaves out a portion. The sample lists about 460,000 clones, over 60% seen once, with approximately 12% in the top ten. This record comes from a study of shared clonotypes between healthy human individuals. Study results and limitations: Since donors were few, the genetic and exposure-history diversity represented was limited. Deeper or shallower sequencing was expected to change how clonotypes are shared among donors.

Looked up from germline, CDR1 is MNHEY and CDR2 is SMNVEV (reference sequence). CDR3 length: 17 residues. V shed 2 bases, J shed 4 bases, and the junction held 14 bases outside the gene matches. Sequenced sample: PBMCs. The rearrangement links TRBV27 to TRBJ2-7; 7 bases line up with TRBD1. This receptor was obtained from a woman in her thirties or forties in good health. Some clones in this sample may be carry-over from other donors' samples. The CDR3 spells CASSLKPPTGRGYEQYF. CDR3 coding DNA: TGTGCCAGCAGTTTAAAACCCCCGACAGGGAGAGGGTACGAGCAGTACTTC.